These T cell receptor beta chains were read from a single sample in a study of shared clonotypes between healthy human individuals. Here immunoSEQ multiplex PCR was the method, and the copy in TCRdb shows in-frame clones only, minus some. Of hundreds of thousands of clones detected, roughly three quarters appear once; the ten largest clones hold 12%. Source material: PBMCs. The receptors derive from a woman between 40 and 50 years old in good health. Some clones in this sample may be carry-over from other donors' samples. CDR3s include the opening cysteine and the closing phenylalanine or tryptophan.

V	length	J	CDR3
TRBV27	15	TRBJ2-2	CASRRTGWNTGELFF
TRBV5-1	13	TRBJ1-1	CASRTGGNTEAFF
TRBV11-2	15	TRBJ2-1	CASSSGQGAMDEQFF
TRBV7-8	14	TRBJ1-1	CASSSPVGNTEAFF
TRBV18	14	TRBJ1-1	CASSPPRAGTEAFF
TRBV9	16	TRBJ1-3	CASSRQGTHSGNTIYF
TRBV5-4	13	TRBJ1-1	CASSLDRDSEAFF
TRBV19	11	TRBJ1-1	CASTRQGEAFF
TRBV30	13	TRBJ1-2	CAWSRGANYGYTF
TRBV27	14	TRBJ1-4	CASRKPGAAEKLFF
TRBV5-4	12	TRBJ2-7	CASSYGVYEQYF
TRBV9	15	TRBJ1-2	CASSVLGGEGYGYTF
TRBV7-3	16	TRBJ2-2	CASSLTGTSGVGELFF
TRBV28	17	TRBJ2-6	CASSAPGQGAGANVLTF
TRBV5-1	14	TRBJ2-2	CASSPLQTTGELFF
TRBV18	14	TRBJ1-3	CASSRDGVGNTIYF
TRBV4-3	15	TRBJ2-3	CASSQTSSYTDTQYF
TRBV15	12	TRBJ2-7	CATSRDHNEQYF
TRBV28	15	TRBJ2-1	CASRPPGGEWNEQFF
TRBV4-1	14	TRBJ1-5	CASGRAQGEQPQHF
TRBV7-9	15	TRBJ1-3	CASSLGGISGNTIYF
TRBV5-4	14	TRBJ2-1	CASSQTASRNEQFF
TRBV5-5	12	TRBJ1-5	CASSLSDQPQHF
TRBV30	12	TRBJ1-2	CAWDRDVYGYTF
TRBV28	16	TRBJ1-2	CASSSQGVVPNYGYTF
TRBV28	16	TRBJ1-2	CASSLTLPGQGGGYTF
TRBV7-9	14	TRBJ2-2	CASSLNMDTGELFF
TRBV29-1	13	TRBJ2-4	CSVSGRAENIQYF
TRBV29-1	13	TRBJ1-4	CSVMEGLGEKLFF
TRBV6-1	15	TRBJ2-7	CASSEPAGGLYEQYF
TRBV5-8	15	TRBJ1-2	CASSLVNPGVYGYTF
TRBV7-2	15	TRBJ2-7	CASSLADLRRNEQYF
TRBV30	15	TRBJ2-1	CAWSASSGRLNEQFF
TRBV4-3	15	TRBJ2-7	CASSQDRGRGDEQYF
TRBV19	15	TRBJ2-1	CASSTSGRTYNEQFF
TRBV25-1	13	TRBJ2-1	CASSGTHHNEQFF
TRBV7-2	16	TRBJ2-6	CASSRRVATGANVLTF
TRBV13	14	TRBJ1-2	CASSFRQGGYGYTF
TRBV5-1	13	TRBJ2-7	CASSRDRGEEQYF
TRBV27	14	TRBJ2-7	CASSLSGTSGKKMF
TRBV30	14	TRBJ1-1	CAWTAHRTATEAFF
TRBV28	13	TRBJ1-4	CASSNSPGEKLFF
TRBV28	15	TRBJ2-5	CASSLPSGSVETQYF
TRBV27	15	TRBJ2-7	CASSLSAGAYYEQYF
TRBV27	14	TRBJ2-1	CASSVGRRNNEQFF
TRBV19	14	TRBJ1-3	CASRLWDSGNTIYF
TRBV5-1	14	TRBJ2-3	CASSDRIYTDTQYF
TRBV5-1	14	TRBJ1-1	CASSLGNRNTEAFF